The 29 T cell receptor beta chains below were found in one sample sequenced in a study of blood T cells in healthy people across ages. It was with a sample-barcoded 5' primer and a J-beta primer mix that a second PCR of about 6 to 12 cycles was run. TCRdb fed the 5' RACE reads into MiXCR, producing one record per CDR3 protein. The repertoire consists of 1,300,000 or so distinct CDR3 sequences, with 55% to 75% occurring once and the leading ten covering about 6.3%. Sequencing was carried out using blood. Source of these receptors: a man aged 18 to 30 in good health.

In DNA, the CDR3 is TGTGCCAGCAGCCCTAGTATGACCCTTTCCTCCTACGAGCAGTACTTC. Translated: CASSPSMTLSSYEQYF. The chain links TRBV7-2 to TRBJ2-7, with D unresolved. Germline lookup yields CDR1 SGHTA and CDR2 FQGNSA. The CDR3 runs to 16 residues. With 5 bases removed from V and 0 bases from J, the gap between germline ends came to 17 bases.

The rearrangement joins TRBV5-1 to TRBJ2-5, with 7 bases aligning to TRBD1. This CDR3 contains 14 residues. V shed 4 bases, J shed 5 bases, and the junction held 8 bases outside the gene matches. Germline V gene sequence: CDR1 SGHRS, CDR2 YFSETQ. In DNA, the CDR3 is TGCGCCAGCAGCCGGACAGGCATTAGGGAGACCCAGTACTTC. Protein: CASSRTGIRETQYF.

The chain links TRBV10-3 to TRBJ2-7; D unclear. The V end lost 6 bases, the J end lost 6 bases, and 21 bases lay between the germline ends. This CDR3 is built from 15 residues. Germline V gene lookup returns CDR1 ENHRY and CDR2 SYGVKD. CDR3 loop: CAISVTQAKGGEQYF. Here the CDR3 DNA reads TGTGCCATCAGCGTCACCCAGGCGAAAGGTGGCGAGCAGTACTTC.

V gene TRBV20-1 combines with J gene TRBJ1-6; 7 bases match TRBD1. The CDR3 extends over 15 amino acids. V lost 0 bases to trimming and J lost 8 bases; unmatched junction nucleotides: 7. Germline-derived CDR1 and CDR2 are DFQATT and SNEGSKA (reference sequence). The CDR3 reads CSARELRGQDSPLHF. The DNA of the CDR3 is TGCAGTGCTAGAGAATTGAGGGGGCAGGATTCACCCCTCCACTTT.

The chain recombines TRBV7-2 with TRBJ1-5, with a weak D call TRBD1 (6 bases). The CDR3 spans 14 residues. Trimming cost V 1 base and J 6 bases, with 10 bases left between them. The germline gives CDR1 SGHTA, CDR2 FQGNSA. The CDR3 nucleotides read TGTGCCAGCAGCTTAGTGGGGGCGCCTCAGCCCCAGCATTTT. It is translated as CASSLVGAPQPQHF.

Here the CDR3 DNA reads TGCAGTGCTAGAGATGTGAGAAATCAGCCCCAGCATTTT. This encodes CSARDVRNQPQHF. The rearrangement links TRBV20-1 to TRBJ1-5; no clear D. The CDR3 has 13 amino acids. Germline assignment: CDR1 DFQATT and CDR2 SNEGSKA (reference sequence). V was pared by 0 bases and J by 4 bases, with 7 bases between.

This sequence joins TRBV4-1 and TRBJ2-5; D remains ambiguous. Germline CDR1 MGHRA, CDR2 YSYEKL. Trimming removed 1 base at V and 5 bases at J, with 14 bases between. CDR3 length equals 15 residues. CDR3 DNA sequence: TGCGCCAGCAGCCAAGGTCGTCCTGGTGGGGAGACCCAGTACTTC. It specifies CASSQGRPGGETQYF.

The gene calls are TRBV5-1 and TRBJ2-1, with TRBD1 matching over 8 bases. CDR1 SGHRS and CDR2 YFSETQ come from the germline V gene. The CDR3 has 15 amino acids. V shed 2 bases and J 6 bases; nucleotides not matched to a gene: 7. CDR3 DNA: TGCGCCAGCAGCTTCTACGGACAGGGAGGCAATGAGCAGTTCTTC. Amino acids: CASSFYGQGGNEQFF.

V usage is TRBV7-8 and J usage is TRBJ2-7; no definite D call. The DNA end is a closer match to TRBJ2-5, so the J assignment may be wrong. The CDR3 has 12 amino acids. Germline V gene sequence: CDR1 SGHVS, CDR2 FQNEAQ. The DNA of the CDR3 is TGTGCCAGCAGCTTAGATTTCCGGACCCAGTACTTC. It yields the protein CASSLDFRTQYF.

The chain recombines TRBV15 with TRBJ2-3; no clear D. The germline V gene has CDR1 LNHNV and CDR2 YYDKDF (reference sequence). The CDR3 contains 13 residues. Deletions cut 8 bases from V and 2 bases from J, with 11 bases between. CDR3 sequence (DNA): TGTGCCACCGGTCCTGTGAACACAGATACGCAGTATTTT. Translation: CATGPVNTDTQYF.

This sequence joins TRBV20-1 and TRBJ1-2; 7 nucleotides line up with TRBD1. V lost 3 bases and J lost 0; bases outside the gene matches: 4. CDR1 and CDR2 from the germline V gene are DFQATT and SNEGSKA (reference sequence). The CDR3 has 14 amino acids. CDR3 loop: CSASPGTANYGYTF. In nucleotides, the CDR3 is TGCAGTGCTAGCCCGGGGACAGCTAACTATGGCTACACCTTC.

The chain uses TRBV7-2 and TRBJ2-5; maybe TRBD2 (7 bases). V was trimmed by 0 bases and J by 1 base, leaving 15 bases between them. CDR1 and CDR2 from the germline V gene are SGHTA and FQGNSA. The CDR3 length is 17 residues. CDR3 sequence: CASSLAAGALPQETQYF. The CDR3 bases are TGTGCCAGCAGCTTAGCGGCGGGGGCCTTACCCCAAGAGACCCAGTACTTC.

This clonotype was seen repeatedly, ten times or more. The rearrangement uses TRBV29-1 and TRBJ2-5; no clear D. CDR3 size: 11 residues. Between the trimmed V and J ends, which lost 1 base and 1 base, there was a span of 1 base. CDR1 is SQVTM and CDR2 is ANQGSEA in the germline V gene. CDR3 nucleotide sequence: TGCAGCGTTGAAGTCCAAGAGACCCAGTACTTC. Its protein product is CSVEVQETQYF.

The chain uses TRBV18 and TRBJ1-1; D not resolved. The CDR3 has 13 amino acids. Looked up from germline, CDR1 is KGHSH and CDR2 is LQKENI. Trimming cost V 4 bases and J 1 base, with 7 bases left between them. The CDR3 nucleotides read TGTGCCAGCTCACGGCACGGGAACACTGAAGCTTTCTTT. It yields the protein CASSRHGNTEAFF.

The genes are TRBV7-8 and TRBJ2-1; 8 bases fit TRBD2. Germline CDR1 is SGHVS and CDR2 is FQNEAQ. The trim removed 4 bases at V and 10 bases at J, leaving 21 bases unmatched. This CDR3 is 18 amino acids long. The CDR3 region has the DNA TGTGCCAGCAGCTACGAACATGGCGGGAGGATAAGTACAAGCGAGCAGTTCTTC. It is translated as CASSYEHGGRISTSEQFF.

This chain connects TRBV28 to TRBJ2-3; D is undetermined. V shed 6 bases and J shed 1 base, with 20 bases lying between them. CDR1 MDHEN and CDR2 SYDVKM come from the germline V gene. The CDR3 extends over 17 amino acids. CDR3 amino acids: CASSSSPVRPGTDTQYF. The CDR3 DNA follows: TGTGCCAGCAGCAGCAGCCCAGTGAGACCCGGCACAGATACGCAGTATTTT.

This chain joins TRBV27 and TRBJ2-1; D possibly corresponds to TRBD1 (6 bases). The J call is in doubt because the DNA end fits TRBJ2-7 better. Germline V gene data show CDR1 as MNHEY and CDR2 as SMNVEV (reference sequence). CDR3 length equals 15 residues. The CDR3 region has the DNA TGTGCCAGCAGTTGGGCCGCGGGCAGGGGCTACGAGCAGTACTTC. It codes for CASSWAAGRGYEQYF.

This chain links TRBV11-2 with TRBJ2-1; D gene uncertain. The CDR3 totals 13 residues. The ends were cut back, 3 bases at V and 6 bases at J, with 9 bases in the middle. Germline CDR1 and CDR2: SGHAT and FQNNGV. The CDR3 sequence is CASSLYRTNEQFF. The CDR3 region has the DNA TGTGCCAGCAGCTTGTACAGAACCAATGAGCAGTTCTTC.

The chain has TRBV6-5 and TRBJ2-7; D gene ambiguous. The V and J ends lost 5 bases and 6 bases respectively, with 14 bases between them. CDR3 length: 13 residues. The germline V gene has CDR1 MNHEY and CDR2 SVGAGI. This CDR3 reads CASSSAHGSEQYF. CDR3 nucleotides: TGTGCCAGCAGTAGCGCCCACGGGTCCGAGCAGTACTTC.

This chain connects TRBV6-2 or TRBV6-3 to TRBJ2-1; 8 nucleotides match TRBD2. Germline values: CDR1 MNHEY, CDR2 SVGEGT. Trimming removed 0 bases from V and 9 bases from J; junction bases left unmatched: 13. This CDR3 comprises 17 residues. CDR3: CASSYSKGAGGGGEQFF. CDR3 coding DNA: TGTGCCAGCAGTTACTCGAAAGGCGCCGGGGGGGGCGGTGAGCAGTTCTTC.

V is TRBV24-1 and J is TRBJ2-5, with D possibly being TRBD1 or TRBD2 (5 bases each). Trimming left V 4 bases short and J 11 bases short, with 16 bases between. There are 13 residues in the CDR3. Germline assignment: CDR1 KGHDR and CDR2 SFDVKD. The DNA for the CDR3 is TGTGCCACCAGTGAATCGGGGACGAGTGAGCAGTACTTC. Translation: CATSESGTSEQYF.

The V call is TRBV10-3, the J call TRBJ2-4; weak D call: TRBD2 (5 bases). The J call may be mistaken, given a closer DNA end match to TRBJ2-5. This CDR3 has 14 amino acids. CDR1 is ENHRY and CDR2 is SYGVKD in the germline V gene. As DNA, the CDR3 is TGTGCCATCAGTGCTCCGGGAATTCAAGAGACCCAGTACTTC. Residues: CAISAPGIQETQYF.

The rearrangement links TRBV12-3 or TRBV12-4 to TRBJ2-2; unclear D gene. This CDR3 is built from 12 residues. Trimming cost V 6 bases and J 8 bases, with 10 bases left between them. The CDR3 nucleotides read TGTGCCAGCAGCCCAGAAGGTGGGGAGCTGTTTTTT. Translating it yields CASSPEGGELFF.

The chain is built from TRBV29-1 and TRBJ2-7; unclear D gene. This CDR3 region has 12 residues. The germline V gene encodes CDR1 SQVTM and CDR2 ANQGSEA. Between the trimmed V and J ends, which lost 6 bases and 2 bases, there was a span of 11 bases. CDR3: CSVKSFPYEQYF. The CDR3 DNA follows: TGCAGCGTAAAATCCTTCCCCTACGAGCAGTACTTC.

V and J are TRBV27 and TRBJ2-5; 7 bases fit TRBD1. Germline CDR1 MNHEY, CDR2 SMNVEV (reference sequence). This CDR3 spans 14 amino acids. V shed 7 bases and J 0 bases; nucleotides not matched to a gene: 5. The CDR3, as DNA: TGTGCCAGCAAGGGGGCACTGTACCAAGAGACCCAGTACTTC. This gives the protein CASKGALYQETQYF.

The rearrangement joins TRBV12-5 to TRBJ1-4; no reliable D call. Germline CDR1 and CDR2: LGHNT and FRNRAP. The ends were cut back, 0 bases at V and 5 bases at J, with 10 bases in the middle. The CDR3 is 15 residues long. DNA for the CDR3: TGTGCTAGTGGTTTGGTCTCCCCGACCAATGAAAAACTGTTTTTT. This translates into CASGLVSPTNEKLFF.

The rearrangement joins TRBV12-3 or TRBV12-4 to TRBJ2-1, with 8 bases fitting TRBD2. Germline trimming cut 0 bases from V and 5 bases from J; bases unmatched to any gene: 9. This CDR3 is 17 amino acids long. The CDR3 here is CASSLAVGAGADNEQFF. For the CDR3, the DNA is TGTGCCAGCAGTTTAGCGGTGGGAGCGGGAGCCGACAATGAGCAGTTCTTC.

The chain couples TRBV27 to TRBJ2-7, with TRBD2 identical over 8 bases. The CDR3 runs 17 residues. V shed 5 bases, J shed 1 base, and the junction held 13 bases outside the gene matches. Germline loops: CDR1 MNHEY, CDR2 SMNVEV (reference sequence). CDR3 sequence: CASSTLHTAGVSYEQYF. DNA of the CDR3: TGTGCCAGCAGTACACTCCATACAGCGGGAGTATCCTACGAGCAGTACTTC.

This clonotype was seen a handful of times. The V gene is TRBV29-1, the J gene TRBJ1-1, with no clear D. Germline V CDR1 and CDR2: SQVTM, ANQGSEA. There are 12 residues in the CDR3. The V end lost 5 bases, the J end lost 1 base, and 8 bases lay between the germline ends. CDR3 in DNA: TGCAGCGTTAGGGTCCAGAACACTGAAGCTTTCTTT. Amino acids: CSVRVQNTEAFF.